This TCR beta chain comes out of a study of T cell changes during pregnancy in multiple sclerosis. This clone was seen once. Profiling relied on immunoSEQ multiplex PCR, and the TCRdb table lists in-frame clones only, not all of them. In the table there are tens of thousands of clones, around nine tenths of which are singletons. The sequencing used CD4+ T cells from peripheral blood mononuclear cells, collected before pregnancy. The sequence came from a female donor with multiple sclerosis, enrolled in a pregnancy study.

CDR3 in DNA: TGTGCCAGCAGCGAACCGGGACTAGCGAAAAATGAGCAGTTCTTC. Translation: CASSEPGLAKNEQFF. The chain has TRBV6-1 and TRBJ2-1, with 10 bases identical to TRBD2. This CDR3 has 15 amino acids. Germline CDR1 MNHNS, CDR2 SASEGT. Losses at the gene ends were 6 bases for V and 7 bases for J; bases not matched to a gene: 9.